The subject of this entry is one TCR beta chain. Trimming took off 1 base at V and 8 bases at J, with 12 bases between the two ends. CDR1 and CDR2 from the germline V gene are SGHTA and FQGNSA. The CDR3 is 13 amino acids. PCR primers comprised 60 Vbeta and 13 Jbeta primers. The method was immunoSEQ multiplex PCR; TCRdb's version includes in-frame clones alone and lacks a portion of them. This table has about 140,000 clones, around 80% appearing once. This entry comes from a study of cytomegalovirus exposure and HLA in healthy donors. The sample consisted of PBMCs. The rearrangement links TRBV7-2 to TRBJ2-7; possibly TRBD2 for D (5 bases). The TCR comes from a woman between 40 and 50 years old in good health and CMV-seronegative. The CDR3 here is CASSLEFGDKQYF. CDR3 nucleotide sequence: TGTGCCAGCAGCTTAGAGTTCGGGGATAAGCAGTACTTC.